The clone carrying this TCR beta chain was seen a handful of times. Its matching antigen is unknown. Unique molecular identifiers were present in the TCR beta cDNA libraries. Input of about 0.9 to 10 million T cells yielded 550,000 or so cDNA molecules. MiXCR, applied by TCRdb to the PCR reads, yields one record per CDR3 protein. This table has hundreds of thousands of distinct CDR3 sequences, about 57% appearing once. The sample comes from a study of post-analysis software for immune sequencing data. General study points: Samples prepared in the same batch strongly co-clustered by F measure. The study found significantly lower normalized Chao1 diversity in multiple sclerosis patients than in controls. In patients, TRBV5-6, TRBV5-1 and TRBV20-1 belonged to 4 or 5 TRBV segments found more frequently than in controls.

The V end lost 6 bases, the J end lost 1 base, and 13 bases lay between the germline ends. Germline CDR1 reads MNHEY; CDR2 reads SVGAGI. The CDR3 has 14 residues. The clonotype originates from a girl aged 10-17 years with multiple sclerosis. This chain uses TRBV6-5 with TRBJ2-7; D is ambiguous. The sample taken for sequencing was blood. Written as DNA, the CDR3 is TGTGCCAGCAGAAAAAGCCCCTTGTCCTACGAGCAGTACTTC. Translating gives CASRKSPLSYEQYF.